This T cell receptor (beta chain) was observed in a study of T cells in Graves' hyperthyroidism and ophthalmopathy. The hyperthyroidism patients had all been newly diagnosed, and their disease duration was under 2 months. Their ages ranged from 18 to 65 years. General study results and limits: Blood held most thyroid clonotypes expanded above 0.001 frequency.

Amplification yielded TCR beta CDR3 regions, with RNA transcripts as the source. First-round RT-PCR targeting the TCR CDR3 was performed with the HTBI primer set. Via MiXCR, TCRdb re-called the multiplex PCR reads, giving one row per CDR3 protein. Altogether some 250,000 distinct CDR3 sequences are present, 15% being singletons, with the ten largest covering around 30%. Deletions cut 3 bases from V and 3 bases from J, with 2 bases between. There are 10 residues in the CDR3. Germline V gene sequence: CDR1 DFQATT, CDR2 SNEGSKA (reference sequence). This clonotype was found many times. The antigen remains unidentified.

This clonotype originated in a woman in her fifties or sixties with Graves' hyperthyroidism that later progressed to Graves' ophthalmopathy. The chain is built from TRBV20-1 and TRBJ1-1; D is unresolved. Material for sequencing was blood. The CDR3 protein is CSASHTEAFF. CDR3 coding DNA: TGCAGTGCTAGTCACACTGAAGCTTTCTTT.